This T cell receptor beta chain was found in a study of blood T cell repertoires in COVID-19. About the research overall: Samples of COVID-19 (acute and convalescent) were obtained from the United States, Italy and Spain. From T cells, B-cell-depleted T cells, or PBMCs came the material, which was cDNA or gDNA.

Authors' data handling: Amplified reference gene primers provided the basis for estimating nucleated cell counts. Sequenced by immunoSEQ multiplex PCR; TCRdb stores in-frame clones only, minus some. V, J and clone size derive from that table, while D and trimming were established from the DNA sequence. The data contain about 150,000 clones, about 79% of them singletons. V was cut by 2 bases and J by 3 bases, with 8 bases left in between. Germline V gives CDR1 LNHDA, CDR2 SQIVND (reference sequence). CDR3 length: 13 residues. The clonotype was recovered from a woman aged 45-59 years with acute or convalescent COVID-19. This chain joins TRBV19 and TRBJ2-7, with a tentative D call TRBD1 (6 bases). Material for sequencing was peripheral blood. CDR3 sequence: CASSIRTDYEQYF. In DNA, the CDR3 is TGTGCCAGTAGTATAAGGACAGACTACGAGCAGTACTTC.